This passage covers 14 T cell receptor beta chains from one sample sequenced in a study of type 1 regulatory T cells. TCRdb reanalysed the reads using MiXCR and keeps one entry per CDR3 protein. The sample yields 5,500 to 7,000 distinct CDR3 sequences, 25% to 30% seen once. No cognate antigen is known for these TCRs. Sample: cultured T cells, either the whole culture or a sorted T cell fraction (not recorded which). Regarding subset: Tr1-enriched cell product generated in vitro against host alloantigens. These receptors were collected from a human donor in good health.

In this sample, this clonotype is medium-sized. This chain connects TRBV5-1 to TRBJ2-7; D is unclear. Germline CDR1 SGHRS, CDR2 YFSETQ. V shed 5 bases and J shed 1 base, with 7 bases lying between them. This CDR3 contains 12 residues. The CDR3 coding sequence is TGCGCCAGCAGTAGGGATTCCTACGAGCAGTACTTC. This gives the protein CASSRDSYEQYF.

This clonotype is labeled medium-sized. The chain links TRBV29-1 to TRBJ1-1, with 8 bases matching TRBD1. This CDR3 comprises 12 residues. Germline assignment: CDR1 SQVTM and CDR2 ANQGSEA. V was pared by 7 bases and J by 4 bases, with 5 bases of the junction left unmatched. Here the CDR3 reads CSGRTGGTEAFF. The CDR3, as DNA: TGCAGCGGACGTACAGGGGGCACTGAAGCTTTCTTT.

The CDR3 here is CASSLGLTGNEQFF. The CDR3 DNA reads TGTGCCAGCAGCTTAGGTCTCACAGGCAATGAGCAGTTCTTC. V gene TRBV7-2 combines with J gene TRBJ2-1; D perhaps matches TRBD1 (5 bases). Deletions cut 1 base from V and 6 bases from J, with 10 bases between. There are 14 residues in the CDR3. Germline values: CDR1 SGHTA, CDR2 FQGNSA.

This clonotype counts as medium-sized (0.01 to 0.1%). The CDR3 spells CAWSLLPRGGKNIQYF. The CDR3 region has the DNA TGTGCCTGGAGCTTACTTCCCCGGGGAGGCAAAAACATTCAGTACTTC. The rearrangement links TRBV30 to TRBJ2-4, with D possibly matching TRBD2 (6 bases). Germline CDR1 is GTSNPN and CDR2 is SVGIG (reference sequence). Deletions cut 3 bases from V and 3 bases from J, with 18 bases between. The CDR3 is 16 amino acids.

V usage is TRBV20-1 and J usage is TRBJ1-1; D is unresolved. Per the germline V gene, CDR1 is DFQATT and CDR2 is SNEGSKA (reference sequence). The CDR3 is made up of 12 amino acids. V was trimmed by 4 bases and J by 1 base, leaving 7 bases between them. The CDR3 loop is CSATPENTEAFF. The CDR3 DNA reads TGCAGTGCTACCCCAGAGAACACTGAAGCTTTCTTT.

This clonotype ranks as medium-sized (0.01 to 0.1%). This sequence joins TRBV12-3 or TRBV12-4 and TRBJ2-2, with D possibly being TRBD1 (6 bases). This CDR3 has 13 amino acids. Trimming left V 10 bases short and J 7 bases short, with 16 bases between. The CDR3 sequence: CATNLGGSGELFF. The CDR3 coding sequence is TGTGCCACCAATTTAGGGGGAAGCGGGGAGCTGTTTTTT.

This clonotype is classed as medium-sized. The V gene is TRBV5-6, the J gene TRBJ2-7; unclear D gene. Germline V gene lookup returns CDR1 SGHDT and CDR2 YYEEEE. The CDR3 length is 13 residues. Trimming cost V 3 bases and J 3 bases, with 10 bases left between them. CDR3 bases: TGTGCCAGCAGCTCCGTAGGTCGCTACGAGCAGTACTTC. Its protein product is CASSSVGRYEQYF.

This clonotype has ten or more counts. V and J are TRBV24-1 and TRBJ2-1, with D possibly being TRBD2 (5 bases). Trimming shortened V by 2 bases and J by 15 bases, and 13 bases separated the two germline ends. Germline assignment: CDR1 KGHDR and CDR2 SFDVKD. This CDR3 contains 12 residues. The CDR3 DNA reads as TGTGCCACCAGTGATTATGGGGAGTGGCGGTTCTTC. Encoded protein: CATSDYGEWRFF.

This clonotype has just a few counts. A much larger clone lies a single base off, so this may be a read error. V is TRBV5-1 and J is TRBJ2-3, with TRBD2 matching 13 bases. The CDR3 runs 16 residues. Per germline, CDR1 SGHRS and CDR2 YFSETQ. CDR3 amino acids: CAGSLLAGGPADTQYF. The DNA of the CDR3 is TGCGCCGGCAGCCTACTAGCGGGAGGGCCGGCAGATACGCAGTATTTT. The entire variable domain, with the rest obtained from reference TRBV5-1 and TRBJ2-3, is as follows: KAGVTQTPRYLIKTRGQQVTLSCSPISGHRSVSWYQQTPGQGLQFLFEYFSETQRNKGNFPGRFSGRQFSNSRSEMNVSTLELGDSALYLCAGSLLAGGPADTQYFGPGTRLTVL.

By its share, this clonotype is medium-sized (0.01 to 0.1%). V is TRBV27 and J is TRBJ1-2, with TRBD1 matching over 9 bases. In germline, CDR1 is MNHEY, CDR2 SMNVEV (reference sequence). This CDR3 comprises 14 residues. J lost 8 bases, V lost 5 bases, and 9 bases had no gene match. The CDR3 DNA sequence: TGTGCCAGCAGTCCCCGACAGGGGGTGTGGGGCTACACCTTC. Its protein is CASSPRQGVWGYTF.

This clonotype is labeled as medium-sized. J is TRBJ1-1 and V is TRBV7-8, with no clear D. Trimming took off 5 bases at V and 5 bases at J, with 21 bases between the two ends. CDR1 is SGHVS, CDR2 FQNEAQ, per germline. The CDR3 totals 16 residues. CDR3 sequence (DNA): TGTGCCAGCAGCCCCGGGCCACGGACGGTTCGTACTGAAGCTTTCTTT. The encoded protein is CASSPGPRTVRTEAFF.

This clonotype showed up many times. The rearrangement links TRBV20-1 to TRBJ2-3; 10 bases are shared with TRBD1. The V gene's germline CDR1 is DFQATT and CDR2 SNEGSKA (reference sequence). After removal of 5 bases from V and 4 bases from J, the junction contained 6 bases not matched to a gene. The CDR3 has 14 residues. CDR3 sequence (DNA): TGCAGTGCTGACAGGGGGCTTGGCGCAGATACGCAGTATTTT. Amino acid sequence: CSADRGLGADTQYF.

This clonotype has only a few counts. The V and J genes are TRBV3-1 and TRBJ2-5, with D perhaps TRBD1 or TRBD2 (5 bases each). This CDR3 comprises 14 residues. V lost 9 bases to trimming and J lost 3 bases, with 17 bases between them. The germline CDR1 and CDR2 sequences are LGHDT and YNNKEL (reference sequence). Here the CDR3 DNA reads TGTGCCAGTACTAGGGCAGGGCTCGAAGAGACCCAGTACTTC. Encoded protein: CASTRAGLEETQYF.

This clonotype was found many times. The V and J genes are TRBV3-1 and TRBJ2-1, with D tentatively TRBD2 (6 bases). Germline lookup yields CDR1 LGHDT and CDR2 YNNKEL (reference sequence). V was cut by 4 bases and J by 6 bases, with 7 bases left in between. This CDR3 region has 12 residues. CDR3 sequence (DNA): TGTGCCAGCAGCCGACTAGTCAATGAGCAGTTCTTC. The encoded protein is CASSRLVNEQFF.